These T cell receptor beta chains were read from a single sample in a study of control samples from healthy donors and cancer patients. Only in-frame clones appear in the TCRdb table, and some are missing; sequencing was by immunoSEQ multiplex PCR. The sample includes 170,000 or so clones, about 91% of them seen just once. Sequenced input: blood. The receptors shown here come from a woman in her forties in good health. CDR3s include the opening cysteine and the closing phenylalanine or tryptophan. Fields, in order: V gene, D gene, clone size, J gene, CDR3 protein, CDR3 DNA. A D gene is named only where the DNA matches it firmly. The size entry is marked missing in some rows and otherwise reads once, few, many or a size class.

TRBV7-9	TRBD1	.	TRBJ1-2	CASSLGAPGQGGYGYTF	TGTGCCAGCAGCTTAGGAGCTCCGGGACAGGGCGGCTATGGCTACACCTTC
TRBV6-5	.	.	TRBJ2-5	CATSPPGNQETQYF	TGTGCCACCTCTCCCCCGGGAAACCAAGAGACCCAGTACTTC
TRBV3-1/TRBV3-2	.	.	TRBJ1-2	CASSQEFGGPNYGYTF	TGTGCCAGCAGCCAAGAGTTCGGGGGGCCTAACTATGGCTACACCTTC
TRBV9	.	.	TRBJ1-4	CASSAGFATNEKLFF	TGTGCCAGCAGCGCAGGGTTCGCAACTAATGAAAAACTGTTTTTT
TRBV15	TRBD2	.	TRBJ2-2	CATSTGLDTGELFF	TGTGCCACCAGCACGGGACTAGACACCGGGGAGCTGTTTTTT
TRBV19	.	once	TRBJ1-2	CASSIGLQLFNYGYTF	TGTGCCAGTAGTATAGGACTACAGCTCTTTAACTATGGCTACACCTTC
TRBV29-1	TRBD2	.	TRBJ2-5	CSGVVWDSRYLAGGRLKETQYF	TGCAGCGGGGTGGTATGGGACAGCCGATACCTAGCGGGGGGGCGATTGAAAGAGACCCAGTACTTC
TRBV6-5	.	few	TRBJ1-3	CATLGGNTIYF	TGTGCGACTCTTGGGGGAAACACCATATATTTT
TRBV6-1	.	few	TRBJ2-5	CASSDFRTVDETQYF	TGTGCCAGCAGTGATTTCCGGACAGTGGACGAGACCCAGTACTTC
TRBV11-2	TRBD1	.	TRBJ1-1	CASSYTGAEAFF	TGTGCCAGCAGTTATACAGGGGCTGAAGCTTTCTTT
TRBV9	TRBD2	.	TRBJ2-7	CASSVEAGEGHYEQYF	TGTGCCAGCAGCGTAGAGGCTGGGGAGGGCCACTACGAGCAGTACTTC
TRBV6-2/TRBV6-3	.	.	TRBJ1-2	CASSYPTEGYTF	TGTGCCAGCAGTTACCCCACGGAGGGCTACACCTTC
TRBV6-6	.	.	TRBJ1-1	CASSYRGPNTEAFF	TGTGCCAGCAGTTATCGGGGCCCGAACACTGAAGCTTTCTTT
TRBV5-3	TRBD2	.	TRBJ2-5	CARTGLAVTTQYF	TGTGCCAGAACCGGACTAGCGGTAACGACCCAGTACTTC
TRBV7-7	.	.	TRBJ1-2	CASSPTYREANYGYTF	TGTGCCAGCAGCCCTACATACAGGGAGGCTAACTATGGCTACACCTTC
TRBV6-5	.	once	TRBJ2-4	CASTKGGGDIQYF	TGTGCCAGCACTAAAGGGGGAGGTGACATTCAGTACTTC
TRBV10-3	TRBD1	once	TRBJ2-2	CAISWDREGGELFF	TGTGCCATCAGCTGGGACAGGGAGGGCGGGGAGCTGTTTTTT
TRBV15	TRBD1	.	TRBJ1-6	CATSRDRDRSPLHF	TGTGCCACCAGCCGGGACAGGGATCGATCACCCCTCCACTTT
TRBV12-3/TRBV12-4	.	once	TRBJ1-5	CASSFRIHPQHF	TGTGCCAGCAGTTTCCGGATCCACCCCCAGCATTTT
TRBV5-6	.	.	TRBJ2-3	CASSLAATSTDTQYF	TGTGCCAGCAGCTTGGCGGCAACTAGCACAGATACGCAGTATTTT
TRBV7-9	.	.	TRBJ1-3	CASSLTNLEVGNTIYF	TGTGCCAGCAGCTTAACGAATCTAGAGGTGGGAAACACCATATATTTT
TRBV2	TRBD2	.	TRBJ2-5	CASSKLLAGGRSTLATETQYF	TGTGCCAGCAGCAAATTACTAGCGGGGGGAAGATCCACACTAGCAACAGAGACCCAGTACTTC
TRBV5-5	.	.	TRBJ2-3	CASSFEVPATQYF	TGTGCCAGCAGCTTTGAGGTACCCGCGACGCAGTATTTT
TRBV2	.	.	TRBJ1-5	CASGLGRVNQPQHF	TGTGCCAGCGGCCTAGGCAGGGTCAATCAGCCCCAGCATTTT
TRBV6-1	.	.	TRBJ1-3	CASSEAQSQGRVRNTIYF	TGTGCCAGCAGTGAAGCGCAGTCTCAGGGGCGAGTAAGAAACACCATATATTTT
TRBV11-2	TRBD1	.	TRBJ2-7	CASSLTGASLEQYF	TGTGCCAGCAGCTTGACAGGGGCTAGCCTCGAGCAGTACTTC
TRBV15	TRBD1	.	TRBJ2-1	CATSRGQASYNEQFF	TGTGCCACCAGCCGCGGACAGGCCTCCTACAATGAGCAGTTCTTC
TRBV3-1/TRBV3-2	.	.	TRBJ1-3	CASSQDREGSGNTIYF	TGTGCCAGCAGCCAAGATCGAGAGGGGTCGGGAAACACCATATATTTT
TRBV28	TRBD2	.	TRBJ2-7	CASSLFGTSGANYEQYF	TGTGCCAGCAGTTTATTTGGGACTAGCGGCGCAAACTACGAGCAGTACTTC
TRBV18	.	.	TRBJ1-1	CASSGGLNTEAFF	TGTGCCAGCTCCGGGGGTTTGAACACTGAAGCTTTCTTT
TRBV6-1	TRBD1	.	TRBJ2-7	CASSEAGTGVEQYF	TGTGCCAGCAGTGAAGCCGGGACAGGGGTCGAGCAGTACTTC
TRBV6-5	TRBD1	.	TRBJ2-5	CASSSDRARETQYF	TGTGCCAGCAGCTCGGACAGGGCGAGGGAGACCCAGTACTTC
TRBV10-3	.	.	TRBJ1-1	CAISYKPNGENTEAFF	TGTGCCATCAGTTACAAACCTAACGGGGAGAACACTGAAGCTTTCTTT
TRBV19	.	.	TRBJ1-5	CASNMTPGPLHF	TGTGCCAGTAATATGACTCCGGGACCTCTCCATTTT
TRBV14	.	.	TRBJ1-4	CASSQDPVANEKLFF	TGTGCCAGCAGCCAAGATCCGGTCGCTAATGAAAAACTGTTTTTT
TRBV13	.	.	TRBJ2-7	CASGTRYEQYF	TGTGCCAGCGGAACAAGGTACGAGCAGTACTTC
TRBV2	TRBD1	.	TRBJ1-6	CTSKSGTGLSPLHF	TGTACGTCCAAATCCGGGACAGGGCTTTCACCCCTCCACTTT
TRBV28	.	.	TRBJ1-6	CASSPTGAREPLHF	TGTGCCAGCAGTCCTACAGGAGCTCGCGAACCCCTCCACTTT
TRBV7-2	.	.	TRBJ2-5	CASSKQLSGGETQYF	TGTGCCAGCAGCAAACAGTTGTCCGGGGGCGAGACCCAGTACTTC
TRBV7-2	TRBD1	.	TRBJ2-2	CASRPTGSTGELFF	TGTGCCAGCAGACCGACAGGGAGCACCGGGGAGCTGTTTTTT
TRBV5-6	.	.	TRBJ2-4	CASSLEQNSAKNIQYF	TGTGCCAGCAGCTTGGAACAGAACTCAGCCAAAAACATTCAGTACTTC